These T cell receptor beta chains were read from a single sample in a study of identical twins. Each CDR3 protein gets one entry after TCRdb re-called the 5' RACE reads with MiXCR. The data contain 200,000 or so distinct CDR3 sequences, 6% to 9% of them singletons. The data were also submitted as part of a second study, on yellow fever vaccine responses in identical twins.

Sequencing was carried out using memory (CD45RO+) T cells sorted from blood. The receptor set was obtained from a woman between 18 and 29 years old in good health. Both conserved end residues are part of each CDR3. A D gene is named only where the DNA matches it firmly. The size field is filled for only some rows; it gives once, few, many or a size class.

clone_size,v_call,d_call,j_call,cdr3_aa,cdr3_nt
-,TRBV27,-,TRBJ2-7,CASSFIGSSWVYEQYF,TGTGCCAGCAGTTTTATAGGGAGTTCTTGGGTCTACGAGCAGTACTTC
many,TRBV6-5,-,TRBJ2-7,CASSRSGREQYF,TGTGCCAGCAGTCGATCGGGCCGCGAGCAGTACTTC
-,TRBV20-1,TRBD2,TRBJ2-3,CSAPRSGASTDTQYF,TGCAGTGCTCCCCGTAGCGGGGCTAGCACAGATACGCAGTATTTT
-,TRBV11-2,-,TRBJ1-1,CASSLEIYTEAFF,TGTGCCAGCAGCTTGGAGATATACACTGAAGCTTTCTTT
many,TRBV20-1,-,TRBJ2-2,CSAPIRQAPNTGELFF,TGCAGTGCGCCGATTAGACAGGCCCCGAACACCGGGGAGCTGTTTTTT
many,TRBV5-1,-,TRBJ2-3,CASSLGSLGSDTQYF,TGCGCCAGCAGCTTGGGGAGTTTGGGGTCAGATACGCAGTATTTT
-,TRBV24-1,-,TRBJ2-1,CATSDPGAGTVRNEQFF,TGTGCCACCAGTGACCCAGGGGCGGGAACGGTTCGGAATGAGCAGTTCTTC
-,TRBV23-1,-,TRBJ2-7,CASTRKNSSYEQYF,TGCGCCAGCACCCGAAAAAACAGCTCCTACGAGCAGTACTTC
many,TRBV7-8,-,TRBJ1-5,CASSLLGGNQPQHF,TGTGCCAGCAGCTTATTGGGGGGCAATCAGCCCCAGCATTTT
many,TRBV29-1,TRBD2,TRBJ2-3,CSVGTSGLSTDTQYF,TGCAGCGTAGGGACTAGCGGACTCAGCACAGATACGCAGTATTTT
many,TRBV6-1,TRBD1,TRBJ2-7,CASSLNPGQSYEQYF,TGTGCCAGCAGCCTTAATCCGGGACAGAGCTACGAGCAGTACTTC
-,TRBV12-5,-,TRBJ2-1,CASGPGWRGSYNEQFF,TGTGCTAGTGGTCCCGGCTGGAGGGGATCCTACAATGAGCAGTTCTTC
few,TRBV12-3/TRBV12-4,-,TRBJ1-2,CASSFAGIGGYTF,TGTGCCAGCAGTTTTGCGGGGATTGGAGGCTACACCTTC
-,TRBV20-1,TRBD1,TRBJ2-7,CSAKDRGRAYEQYF,TGCAGTGCCAAGGACAGGGGGCGAGCGTACGAGCAGTACTTC
-,TRBV6-2/TRBV6-3,TRBD2,TRBJ2-1,CASSYESQRESFF,TGTGCCAGCAGTTATGAGTCCCAGCGGGAGTCGTTCTTC
few,TRBV27,-,TRBJ1-4,CASSSSRATNEKLFF,TGTGCCAGCAGTTCCTCTAGGGCAACTAATGAAAAACTGTTTTTT
many,TRBV15,-,TRBJ1-1,CATSYVEGEAFF,TGTGCCACCAGTTATGTAGAGGGTGAAGCTTTCTTT
few,TRBV20-1,-,TRBJ2-7,CSASFPPYEQYF,TGCAGTGCTAGTTTCCCACCTTACGAGCAGTACTTC
-,TRBV18,-,TRBJ2-7,CASSLKRQDEQYF,TGTGCCAGCTCACTCAAGAGACAGGACGAGCAGTACTTC
-,TRBV20-1,TRBD2,TRBJ2-5,CSHRLAGGGETQYF,TGCAGTCATAGACTAGCGGGAGGGGGAGAGACCCAGTACTTC
many,TRBV7-9,-,TRBJ2-1,CASSLAPAPEQFF,TGTGCCAGCAGCTTAGCCCCAGCGCCCGAGCAGTTCTTC
-,TRBV2,-,TRBJ2-5,CAGGLAMQETQYF,TGTGCCGGAGGGCTGGCGATGCAAGAGACCCAGTACTTC
-,TRBV7-2,-,TRBJ2-5,CASNQGLQETQYF,TGTGCCAGCAACCAGGGGCTACAAGAGACCCAGTACTTC
many,TRBV28,-,TRBJ2-2,CASSLQGYTGELFF,TGTGCCAGCAGTTTACAGGGGTACACCGGGGAGCTGTTTTTT
-,TRBV11-2,-,TRBJ2-1,CASSLTGGYQGYNEQFF,TGTGCCAGCAGCCTGACAGGCGGATACCAGGGCTACAATGAGCAGTTCTTC
many,TRBV27,-,TRBJ2-1,CASSLKPARNEQFF,TGTGCCAGCAGTTTAAAGCCGGCTCGAAATGAGCAGTTCTTC